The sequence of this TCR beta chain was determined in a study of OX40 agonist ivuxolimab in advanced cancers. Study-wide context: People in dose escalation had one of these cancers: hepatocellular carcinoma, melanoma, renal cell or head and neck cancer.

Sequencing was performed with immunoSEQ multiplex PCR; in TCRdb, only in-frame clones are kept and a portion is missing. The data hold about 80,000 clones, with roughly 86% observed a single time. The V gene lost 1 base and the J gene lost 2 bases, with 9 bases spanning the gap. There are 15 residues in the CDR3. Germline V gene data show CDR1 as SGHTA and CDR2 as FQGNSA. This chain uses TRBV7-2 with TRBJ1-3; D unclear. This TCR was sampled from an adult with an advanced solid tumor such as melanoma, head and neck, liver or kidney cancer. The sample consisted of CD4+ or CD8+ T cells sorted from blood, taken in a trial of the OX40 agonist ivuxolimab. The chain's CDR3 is CASSLEPGPGNTIYF. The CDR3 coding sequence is TGTGCCAGCAGCTTAGAGCCTGGACCTGGAAACACCATATATTTT.